This entry is about one T cell receptor (beta chain). Sequence at one end of the junction differs from germline and may be a read error. The T cells that were sequenced for TCR beta were CD8+ and CD4+ cells from blood. The data are from a study of CD8 T cells in Susac syndrome. Germline CDR1 is SSHAT and CDR2 is FNYEAQ (reference sequence). The length of the CDR3 is 14 residues. RNA was extracted with the RNeasy kit, and a quantity of roughly 0.45 to 1 ug was reverse transcribed using random hexamers. The immunoSEQ assay covered 54 Vbeta and 13 Jbeta segments for CDR3. MiXCR was run by TCRdb on the immunoSEQ multiplex PCR reads, yielding one entry per CDR3 protein. The table has some 260,000 distinct CDR3 sequences, 93% seen once.

The chain links TRBV7-7 to TRBJ2-1; TRBD1 matches at 7 bases. The receptor's source is a human donor with multiple sclerosis. The source material was CD4+ T cells from PBMCs. CDR3 DNA: TGTGCTAGCAGCTTAGGGGACAGCTCGTATGAGCAGTTCTTC. The encoded protein is CASSLGDSSYEQFF.